This T cell receptor (beta chain) originates from a study of blood T cell repertoires in COVID-19. Original handling: Reference gene primer amplification in the assay estimated nucleated cell counts. Clones were read by immunoSEQ multiplex PCR, and TCRdb kept only the in-frame ones, dropping some. D and trimming were read from the DNA, whereas the V and J calls and clone size are those reported in that table. The sample contains fewer than 200,000 clones, about 86% of which appear only once. Germline CDR1 MNHEY, CDR2 SMNVEV (reference sequence). The CDR3 totals 16 residues. The trim removed 4 bases at V and 11 bases at J, leaving 12 bases unmatched.

The sequence derives from a woman in her 70s with COVID-19, enrolled during active disease. The sample taken for sequencing was peripheral blood. The gene calls are TRBV27 and TRBJ1-6; 9 bases align to TRBD1. CDR3 coding DNA: TGTGCCAGCAGTTCTTCCCCGGGACAGGGAGTAACACCCCTCCACTTT. Protein product: CASSSSPGQGVTPLHF.